This T cell receptor beta chain emerged from a study of shared clonotypes between healthy human individuals. Overall study results and limits: Expectations were that clonotype sharing among donors would be affected by sequencing depth.

It was at deep level that the assay was run. Each PCR replicate run on unsorted PBMC took in about 0.3 ug DNA, approximately 30,000 T cell genomes. Assay: immunoSEQ multiplex PCR; the TCRdb copy retains only in-frame clones and omits some. The sample has 450,000 to 500,000 clones, around 80% seen once. With respect to this clone: Antigen unknown.

Losses at the gene ends were 4 bases for V and 2 bases for J; bases not matched to a gene: 3. CDR1 KGHSH and CDR2 LQKENI come from the germline V gene. The CDR3 runs to 15 residues. The chain couples TRBV18 to TRBJ2-3, with TRBD2 matching 10 bases. Material for sequencing was PBMCs. This clonotype was sampled from a woman in her forties in good health. Some clones in this sample may be carry-over from other donors' samples. The CDR3 region has the DNA TGTGCCAGCTCACTAGCGGGAGGCCACACAGATACGCAGTATTTT. This encodes CASSLAGGHTDTQYF.